This TCR beta chain was sequenced in a study of regulatory T cells in long-lasting Graves disease. About the research overall: Newly diagnosed Graves' patients had under 3 months of antithyroid drugs. Whole-study results and caveats: There was favoring of TRBV28, TRBJ1-2 and TRBJ2-5 in persistent disease.

CDR3-region Arm-PCR and iRepertoire HTBI primers produced the TCR beta libraries. TCRdb independently ran MiXCR on the multiplex PCR reads; one entry per CDR3 protein. The table shows 350,000 to 550,000 distinct CDR3 sequences, with less than 15% occurring only once. As to time point: newly diagnosed GD, antithyroid drugs for less than 3 months. RNA from PBMCs was the source of the TCR library. V lost 6 bases, J lost 13 bases, and 10 bases stayed unmatched. Looked up from germline, CDR1 is MDHEN and CDR2 is SYDVKM. This CDR3 spans 12 amino acids. Concerning this clonotype itself: Antigen: not known.

These same data were also listed under a study on T cells in Graves' hyperthyroidism and ophthalmopathy. That study reports: The study based diagnoses on clinical symptoms, serum thyroxine and TRAb, thyroid ultrasound and orbital computed tomography. First-round RT-PCR targeting the TCR CDR3 was performed with the HTBI primer set.

This specimen consisted of peripheral blood mononuclear cells (PBMCs), obtained at new diagnosis, from a patient treated with antithyroid drugs. The V and J genes are TRBV28 and TRBJ2-7, with 9 bases that match TRBD2. This sequence originates from a woman aged 45 to 65 with Graves disease. The CDR3 here is CASSTAQGLAYF. CDR3 DNA sequence: TGTGCCAGCAGCACCGCCCAGGGACTAGCTTACTTC.